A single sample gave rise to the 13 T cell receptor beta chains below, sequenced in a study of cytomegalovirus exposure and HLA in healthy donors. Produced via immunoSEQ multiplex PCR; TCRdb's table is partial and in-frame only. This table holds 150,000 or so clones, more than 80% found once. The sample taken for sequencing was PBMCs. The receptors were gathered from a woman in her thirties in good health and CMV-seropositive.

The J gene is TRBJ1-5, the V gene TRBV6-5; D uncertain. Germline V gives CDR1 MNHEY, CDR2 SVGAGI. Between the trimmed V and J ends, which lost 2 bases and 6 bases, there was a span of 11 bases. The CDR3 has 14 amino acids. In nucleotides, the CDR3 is TGTGCCAGCAGTTACACAACCGGAGGTCAGCCCCAGCATTTT. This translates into CASSYTTGGQPQHF.

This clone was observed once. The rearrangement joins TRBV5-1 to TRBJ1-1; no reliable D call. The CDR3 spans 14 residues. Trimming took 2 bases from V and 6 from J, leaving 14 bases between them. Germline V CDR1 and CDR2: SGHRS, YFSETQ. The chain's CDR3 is CASSFEAGLSEAFF. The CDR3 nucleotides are TGCGCCAGCAGCTTCGAGGCGGGTCTGTCTGAAGCTTTCTTT.

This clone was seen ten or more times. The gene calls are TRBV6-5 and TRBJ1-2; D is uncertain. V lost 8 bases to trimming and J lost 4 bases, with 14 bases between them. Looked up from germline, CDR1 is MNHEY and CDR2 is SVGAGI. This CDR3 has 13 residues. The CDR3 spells CASRVSEVYGYTF. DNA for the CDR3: TGTGCCAGCCGCGTATCGGAGGTCTATGGCTACACCTTC.

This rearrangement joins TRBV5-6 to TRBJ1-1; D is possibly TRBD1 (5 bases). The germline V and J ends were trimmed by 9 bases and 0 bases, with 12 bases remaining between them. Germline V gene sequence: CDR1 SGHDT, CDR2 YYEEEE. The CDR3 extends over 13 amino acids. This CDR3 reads CAKTGGLNTEAFF. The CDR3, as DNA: TGTGCCAAAACCGGGGGATTGAACACTGAAGCTTTCTTT.

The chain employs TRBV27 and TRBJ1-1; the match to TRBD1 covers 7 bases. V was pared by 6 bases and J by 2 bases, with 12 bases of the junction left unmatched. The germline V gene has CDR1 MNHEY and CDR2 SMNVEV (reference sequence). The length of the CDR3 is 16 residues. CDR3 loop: CASSPGTAYINTEAFF. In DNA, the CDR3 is TGTGCCAGCAGCCCGGGGACAGCTTATATAAACACTGAAGCTTTCTTT.

The CDR3 DNA sequence: TGTGCCAGCAGCCCCTTGGTAGGGGTTATCACAGATACGCAGTATTTT. It yields the protein CASSPLVGVITDTQYF. The V call is TRBV7-9, the J call TRBJ2-3; D possibly corresponds to TRBD1 (5 bases). Trimming cost V 5 bases and J 2 bases, with 17 bases left between them. CDR1 and CDR2 from the germline V gene are SEHNR and FQNEAQ (reference sequence). The CDR3 covers 16 residues. Full variable domain (remainder filled in from reference TRBV7-9 and TRBJ2-3): DTGVSQNPRHKITKRGQNVTFRCDPISEHNRLYWYRQTLGQGPEFLTYFQNEAQLEKSRLLSDRFSAERPKGSFSTLEIQRTEQGDSAMYLCASSPLVGVITDTQYFGPGTRLTVL.

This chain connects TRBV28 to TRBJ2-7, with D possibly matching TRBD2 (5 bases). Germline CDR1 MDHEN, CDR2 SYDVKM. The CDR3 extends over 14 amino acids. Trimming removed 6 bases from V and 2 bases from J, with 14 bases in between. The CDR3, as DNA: TGTGCCAGCAGCCGCTTCGGAGGCCCCTACGAGCAGTACTTC. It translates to CASSRFGGPYEQYF.

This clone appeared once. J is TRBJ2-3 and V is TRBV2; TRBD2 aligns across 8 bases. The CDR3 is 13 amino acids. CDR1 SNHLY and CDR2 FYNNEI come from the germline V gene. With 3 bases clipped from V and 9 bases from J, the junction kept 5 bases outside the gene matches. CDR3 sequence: CASSDPGLATQYF. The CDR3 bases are TGTGCCAGCAGTGATCCCGGACTAGCCACGCAGTATTTT.

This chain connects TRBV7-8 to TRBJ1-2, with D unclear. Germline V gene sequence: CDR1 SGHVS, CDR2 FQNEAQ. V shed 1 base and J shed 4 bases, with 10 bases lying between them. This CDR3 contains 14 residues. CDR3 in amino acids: CASSLVGQSYGYTF. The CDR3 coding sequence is TGTGCCAGCAGCTTAGTTGGTCAGTCCTATGGCTACACCTTC. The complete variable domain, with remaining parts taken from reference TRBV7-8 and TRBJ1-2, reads GAGVSQSPRYKVAKRGQDVALRCDPISGHVSLFWYQQALGQGPEFLTYFQNEAQLDKSGLPSDRFFAERPEGSVSTLKIQRTQQEDSAVYLCASSLVGQSYGYTFGSGTRLTVV.

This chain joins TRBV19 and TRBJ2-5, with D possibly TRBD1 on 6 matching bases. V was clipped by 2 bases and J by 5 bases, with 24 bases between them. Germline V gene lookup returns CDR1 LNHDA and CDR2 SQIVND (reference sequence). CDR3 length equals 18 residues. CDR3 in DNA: TGTGCCAGTAGTATACAGGGTTACACTCTAGGGGGTCGGGAGACCCAGTACTTC. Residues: CASSIQGYTLGGRETQYF.

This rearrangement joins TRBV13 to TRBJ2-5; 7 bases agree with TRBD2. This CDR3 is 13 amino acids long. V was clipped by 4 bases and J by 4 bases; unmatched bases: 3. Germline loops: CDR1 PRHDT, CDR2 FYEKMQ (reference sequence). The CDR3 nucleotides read TGTGCCAGCAGCTCATGGGGGGGAGAGACCCAGTACTTC. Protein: CASSSWGGETQYF.

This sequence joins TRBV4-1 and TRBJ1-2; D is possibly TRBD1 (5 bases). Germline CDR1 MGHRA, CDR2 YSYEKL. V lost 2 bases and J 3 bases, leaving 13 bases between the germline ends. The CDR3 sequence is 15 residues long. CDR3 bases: TGCGCCAGCAGCCAACTCCCCGGGACTTACTATGGCTACACCTTC. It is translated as CASSQLPGTYYGYTF.

Here the CDR3 reads CASSAGQKNSPLHF. DNA of the CDR3: TGTGCCAGCAGCGCGGGACAGAAGAATTCACCCCTCCACTTT. The chain links TRBV5-6 to TRBJ1-6, with 7 bases fitting TRBD1. Germline CDR1 is SGHDT and CDR2 is YYEEEE. The CDR3 totals 14 residues. With V trimmed by 4 bases and J by 7 bases, 5 bases remained unmatched.